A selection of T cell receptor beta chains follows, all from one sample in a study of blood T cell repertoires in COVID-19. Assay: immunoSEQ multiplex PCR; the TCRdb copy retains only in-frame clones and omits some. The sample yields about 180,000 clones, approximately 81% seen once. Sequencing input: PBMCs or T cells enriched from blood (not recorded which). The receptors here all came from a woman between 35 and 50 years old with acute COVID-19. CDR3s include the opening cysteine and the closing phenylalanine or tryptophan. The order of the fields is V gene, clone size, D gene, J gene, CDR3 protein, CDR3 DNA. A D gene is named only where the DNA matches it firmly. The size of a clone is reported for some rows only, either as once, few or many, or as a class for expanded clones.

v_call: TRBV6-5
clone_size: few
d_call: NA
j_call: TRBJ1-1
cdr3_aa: CASSYLRNTEAFF
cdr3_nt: TGTGCCAGCAGTTACCTCCGGAACACTGAAGCTTTCTTT

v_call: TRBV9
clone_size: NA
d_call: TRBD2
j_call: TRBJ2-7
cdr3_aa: CASSVVSSGIYEQYF
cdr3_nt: TGTGCCAGCAGCGTAGTATCTAGCGGGATTTACGAGCAGTACTTC

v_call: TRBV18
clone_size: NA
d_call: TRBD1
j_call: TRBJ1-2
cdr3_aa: CASSLGQEAWGGYTF
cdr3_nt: TGTGCCAGCTCACTAGGACAGGAGGCTTGGGGTGGCTACACCTTC

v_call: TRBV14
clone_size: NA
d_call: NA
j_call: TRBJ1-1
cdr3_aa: CASSQGASMNTEAFF
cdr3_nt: TGTGCCAGCAGCCAAGGGGCGTCTATGAACACTGAAGCTTTCTTT

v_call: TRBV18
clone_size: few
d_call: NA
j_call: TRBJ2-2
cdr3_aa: CASSPGGRELFF
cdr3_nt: TGTGCCAGCTCACCCGGCGGGAGGGAGCTGTTTTTT

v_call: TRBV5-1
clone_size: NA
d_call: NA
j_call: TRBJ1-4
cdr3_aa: CASSAGGLANEKLFF
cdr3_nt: TGCGCCAGCAGCGCGGGGGGGCTAGCTAATGAAAAACTGTTTTTT

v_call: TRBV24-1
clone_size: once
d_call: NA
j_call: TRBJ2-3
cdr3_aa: CATSSGDTQYF
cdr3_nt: TGTGCCACCAGTAGCGGAGATACGCAGTATTTT

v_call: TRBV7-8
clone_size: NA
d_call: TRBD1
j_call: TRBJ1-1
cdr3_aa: CASSFGTGVNTEAFF
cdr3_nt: TGTGCCAGCAGCTTCGGGACAGGAGTGAACACTGAAGCTTTCTTT

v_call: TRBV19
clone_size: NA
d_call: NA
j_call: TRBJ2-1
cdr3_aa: CASSSRSGYEQFF
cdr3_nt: TGTGCCAGTAGTAGCAGAAGCGGGTATGAGCAGTTCTTC

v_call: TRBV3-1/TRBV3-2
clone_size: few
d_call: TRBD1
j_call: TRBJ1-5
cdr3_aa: CASSQSEGAYQPQHF
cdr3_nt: TGTGCCAGCAGCCAGTCCGAGGGGGCCTATCAGCCCCAGCATTTT

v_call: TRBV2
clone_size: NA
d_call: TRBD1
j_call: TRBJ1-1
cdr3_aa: CASNAGTGFIGEAFF
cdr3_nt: TGTGCCAGCAATGCCGGGACAGGGTTTATCGGTGAAGCTTTCTTT

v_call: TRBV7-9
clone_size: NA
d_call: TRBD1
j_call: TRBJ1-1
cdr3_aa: CASSLAGGGTEAFF
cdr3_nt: TGTGCCAGCAGCTTAGCAGGGGGCGGCACTGAAGCTTTCTTT

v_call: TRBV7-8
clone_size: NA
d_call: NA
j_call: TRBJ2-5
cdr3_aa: CASSRLEEETQYF
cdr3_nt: TGTGCCAGCAGCCGGCTAGAAGAAGAGACCCAGTACTTC

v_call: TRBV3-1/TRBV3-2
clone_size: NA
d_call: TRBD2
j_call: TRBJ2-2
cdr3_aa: CASSLRTSGANTGELFF
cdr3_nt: TGTGCCAGCAGCCTTAGGACTAGCGGGGCGAACACCGGGGAGCTGTTTTTT

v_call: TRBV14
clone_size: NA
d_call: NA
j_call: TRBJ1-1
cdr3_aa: CASSQSGAGNTEAFF
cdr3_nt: TGTGCCAGCAGCCAATCAGGGGCCGGGAACACTGAAGCTTTCTTT

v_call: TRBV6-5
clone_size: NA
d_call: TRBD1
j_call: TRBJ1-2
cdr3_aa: CASSPDRDGGYTF
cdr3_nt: TGTGCCAGCAGTCCCGACAGGGATGGTGGCTACACCTTC

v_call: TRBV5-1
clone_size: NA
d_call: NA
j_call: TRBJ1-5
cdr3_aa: CASSPDIDQPQHF
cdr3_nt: TGCGCCAGCAGCCCGGACATTGATCAGCCCCAGCATTTT

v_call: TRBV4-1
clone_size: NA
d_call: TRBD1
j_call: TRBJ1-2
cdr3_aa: CASSQDLGTGSRLSYGYTF
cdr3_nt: TGCGCCAGCAGCCAAGATTTAGGGACAGGGTCCAGACTATCCTATGGCTACACCTTC

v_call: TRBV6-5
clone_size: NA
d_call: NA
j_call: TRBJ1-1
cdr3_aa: CASSSDGSVPTEAFF
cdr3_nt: TGTGCCAGCAGTTCCGACGGGAGCGTACCCACTGAAGCTTTCTTT

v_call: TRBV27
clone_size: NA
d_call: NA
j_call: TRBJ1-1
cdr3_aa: CASSLRAMNTEAFF
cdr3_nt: TGTGCCAGCAGTTTGCGCGCTATGAACACTGAAGCTTTCTTT

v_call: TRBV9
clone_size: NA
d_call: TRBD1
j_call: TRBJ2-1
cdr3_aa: CASSRDRANNEQFF
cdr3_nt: TGTGCCAGCAGTAGAGACAGGGCCAACAATGAGCAGTTCTTC

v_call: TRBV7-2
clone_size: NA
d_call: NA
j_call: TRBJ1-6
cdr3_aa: CASSQQGSYNSPLHF
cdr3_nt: TGTGCCAGCAGCCAACAGGGTTCCTATAATTCACCCCTCCACTTT

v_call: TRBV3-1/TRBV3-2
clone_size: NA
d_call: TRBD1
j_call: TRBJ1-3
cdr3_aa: CASSTGQGLLGGSGNTIYF
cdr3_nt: TGTGCCAGCAGCACAGGACAGGGTTTATTAGGGGGCTCTGGAAACACCATATATTTT

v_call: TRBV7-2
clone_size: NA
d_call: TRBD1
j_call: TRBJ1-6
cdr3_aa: CASSFDRGSPLHF
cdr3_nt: TGTGCCAGCAGCTTCGACAGGGGGTCACCCCTCCACTTT

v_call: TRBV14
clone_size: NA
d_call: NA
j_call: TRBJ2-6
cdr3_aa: CASSQLGSGANVLTF
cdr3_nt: TGTGCCAGCAGCCAACTAGGTTCTGGGGCCAACGTCCTGACTTTC

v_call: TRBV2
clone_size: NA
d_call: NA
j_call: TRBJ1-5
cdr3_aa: CASSLNQPQHF
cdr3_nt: TGTGCCAGCAGTCTCAATCAGCCCCAGCATTTT

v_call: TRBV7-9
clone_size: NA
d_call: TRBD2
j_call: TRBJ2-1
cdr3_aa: CASSLGTSGSHEQFF
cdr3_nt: TGTGCCAGCAGCCTCGGGACTAGCGGGAGTCATGAGCAGTTCTTC

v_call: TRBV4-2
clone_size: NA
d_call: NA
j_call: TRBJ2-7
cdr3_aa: CASSQEGRGAHEQYF
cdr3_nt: TGTGCCAGCAGCCAAGAAGGCAGGGGTGCCCACGAGCAGTACTTC

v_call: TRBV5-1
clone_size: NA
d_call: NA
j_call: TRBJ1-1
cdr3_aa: CASSLGLGAGTEAFF
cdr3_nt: TGCGCCAGCAGCTTGGGACTAGGGGCGGGCACTGAAGCTTTCTTT

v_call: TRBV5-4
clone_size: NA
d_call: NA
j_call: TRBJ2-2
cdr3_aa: CASSPDRATNTGELFF
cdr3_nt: TGTGCCAGCAGCCCCGACAGAGCCACGAACACCGGGGAGCTGTTTTTT

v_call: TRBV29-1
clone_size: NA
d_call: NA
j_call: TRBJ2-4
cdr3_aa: CSVENRAKNIQYF
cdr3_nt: TGCAGCGTTGAGAACAGAGCCAAAAACATTCAGTACTTC

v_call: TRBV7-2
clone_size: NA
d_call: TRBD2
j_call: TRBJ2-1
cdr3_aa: CASSLGSGSGYNEQFF
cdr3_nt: TGTGCCAGCAGCTTAGGGAGCGGGAGTGGGTACAATGAGCAGTTCTTC

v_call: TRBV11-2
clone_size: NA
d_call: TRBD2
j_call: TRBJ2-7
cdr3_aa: CASSLIASGSYEQYF
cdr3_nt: TGTGCCAGCAGCTTAATCGCTAGCGGGAGCTACGAGCAGTACTTC

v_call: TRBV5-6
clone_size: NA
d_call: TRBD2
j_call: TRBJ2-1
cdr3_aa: CASSLVAGENNEQFF
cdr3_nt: TGTGCCAGCAGCTTGGTAGCGGGGGAAAACAATGAGCAGTTCTTC

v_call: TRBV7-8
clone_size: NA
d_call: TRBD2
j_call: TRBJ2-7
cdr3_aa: CASSITPGGMYEQYF
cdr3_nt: TGTGCCAGCAGCATTACGCCGGGAGGAATGTACGAGCAGTACTTC

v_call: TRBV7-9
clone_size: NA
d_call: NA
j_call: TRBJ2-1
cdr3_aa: CASSLDFGGDEQFF
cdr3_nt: TGTGCCAGCAGCTTAGATTTTGGGGGCGATGAGCAGTTCTTC

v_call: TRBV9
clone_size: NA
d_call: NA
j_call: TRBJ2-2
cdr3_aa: CASSRSSTGNTGELFF
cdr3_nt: TGTGCCAGCAGCCGATCTAGTACAGGGAACACCGGGGAGCTGTTTTTT

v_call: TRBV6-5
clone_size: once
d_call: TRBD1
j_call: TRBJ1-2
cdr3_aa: CASSFSTGGHYGYTF
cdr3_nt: TGTGCCAGCAGTTTCTCGACAGGGGGGCACTATGGCTACACCTTC

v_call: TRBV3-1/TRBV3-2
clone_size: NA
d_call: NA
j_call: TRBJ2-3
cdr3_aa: CASSLGPSTDTQYF
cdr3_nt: TGTGCCAGCAGCCTTGGGCCTAGCACAGATACGCAGTATTTT

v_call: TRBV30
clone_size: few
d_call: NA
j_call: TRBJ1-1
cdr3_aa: CAWNAGSNTEAFF
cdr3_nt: TGTGCCTGGAACGCAGGCTCGAACACTGAAGCTTTCTTT

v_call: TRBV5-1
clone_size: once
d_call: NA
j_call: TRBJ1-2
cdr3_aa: CASSLAGPDYGYTF
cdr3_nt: TGCGCCAGCAGCTTGGCAGGGCCGGACTATGGCTACACCTTC

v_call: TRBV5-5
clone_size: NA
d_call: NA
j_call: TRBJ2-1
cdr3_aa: CASSFWLTEHNEQFF
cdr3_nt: TGTGCCAGCAGCTTCTGGCTGACAGAACACAATGAGCAGTTCTTC

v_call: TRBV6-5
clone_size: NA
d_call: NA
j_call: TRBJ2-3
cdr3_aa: CASSRGASEGDTQYF
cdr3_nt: TGTGCCAGCAGTAGAGGGGCTAGCGAGGGAGATACGCAGTATTTT

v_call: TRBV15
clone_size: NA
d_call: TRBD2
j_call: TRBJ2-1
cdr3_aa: CATSRGLAGGMHEQFF
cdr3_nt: TGTGCCACCAGCAGAGGGCTAGCGGGAGGTATGCATGAGCAGTTCTTC

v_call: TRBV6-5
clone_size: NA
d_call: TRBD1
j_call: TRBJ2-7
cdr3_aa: CASAIDRDNEQYF
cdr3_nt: TGTGCCAGCGCCATAGACAGGGATAACGAGCAGTACTTC

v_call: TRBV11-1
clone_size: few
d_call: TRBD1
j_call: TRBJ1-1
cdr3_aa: CASSSGTVAFF
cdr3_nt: TGTGCCAGCAGCTCCGGGACAGTAGCTTTCTTT

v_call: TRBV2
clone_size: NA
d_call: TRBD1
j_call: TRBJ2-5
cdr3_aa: CASSRDSRETQYF
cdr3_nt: TGTGCCAGCAGCCGGGACAGTCGAGAGACCCAGTACTTC

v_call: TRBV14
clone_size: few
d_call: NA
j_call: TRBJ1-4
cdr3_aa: CASSQEVGMGEKLFF
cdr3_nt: TGTGCCAGCAGCCAAGAAGTCGGAATGGGCGAAAAACTGTTTTTT

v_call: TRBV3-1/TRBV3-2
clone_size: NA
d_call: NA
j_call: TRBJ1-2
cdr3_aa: CASSQGTGNYGYTF
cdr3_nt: TGTGCCAGCAGCCAAGGAACAGGGAACTATGGCTACACCTTC

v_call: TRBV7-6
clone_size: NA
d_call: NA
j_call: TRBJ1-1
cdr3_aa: CASRQSGTHNTEAFF
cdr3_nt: TGTGCCAGCAGACAATCCGGGACACATAACACTGAAGCTTTCTTT

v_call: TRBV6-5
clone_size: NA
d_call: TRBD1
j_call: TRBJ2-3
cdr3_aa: CASSLDPGQEQYF
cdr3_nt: TGTGCCAGCAGTTTAGATCCGGGACAGGAGCAGTATTTT

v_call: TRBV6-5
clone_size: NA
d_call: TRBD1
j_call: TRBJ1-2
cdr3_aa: CASSYGQGVVGGYTF
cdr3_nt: TGTGCCAGCAGTTACGGACAGGGGGTAGTTGGTGGCTACACCTTC

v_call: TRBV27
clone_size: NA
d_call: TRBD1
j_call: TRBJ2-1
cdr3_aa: CASSLQGAGNEQFF
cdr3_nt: TGTGCCAGCAGTTTACAGGGGGCGGGCAATGAGCAGTTCTTC